Included here is one TCR beta chain sequence, with context. The data originate from a study of T cell clonotyping in hematopoietic cell transplantation. The assay was immunoSEQ multiplex PCR, and TCRdb's table has in-frame clones only and misses some. The sample shows roughly 3,900 clones, around 93% of them seen only once. V lost 5 bases to trimming and J lost 6 bases, with 17 bases between them. The CDR3 has 14 amino acids. CDR1 is SGHTA, CDR2 FQGNSA, per germline. Recipient blood drawn about 28 days pretransplant and days 30, 100, 180 after. The clonotype was recovered from a male patient aged 45 to 59 who had an allogeneic stem cell transplant from a related donor, so the T cells may come from the graft donor. Some clones in this sample may be carry-over from other donors' samples. The chain employs TRBV7-2 and TRBJ2-7; D not resolved. The sample consisted of PBMCs, taken 30 days after allogeneic stem cell transplant. This CDR3 is CASSVGLPTSEQYF. DNA of the CDR3: TGTGCCAGCAGCGTAGGGCTACCAACCTCCGAGCAGTACTTC.